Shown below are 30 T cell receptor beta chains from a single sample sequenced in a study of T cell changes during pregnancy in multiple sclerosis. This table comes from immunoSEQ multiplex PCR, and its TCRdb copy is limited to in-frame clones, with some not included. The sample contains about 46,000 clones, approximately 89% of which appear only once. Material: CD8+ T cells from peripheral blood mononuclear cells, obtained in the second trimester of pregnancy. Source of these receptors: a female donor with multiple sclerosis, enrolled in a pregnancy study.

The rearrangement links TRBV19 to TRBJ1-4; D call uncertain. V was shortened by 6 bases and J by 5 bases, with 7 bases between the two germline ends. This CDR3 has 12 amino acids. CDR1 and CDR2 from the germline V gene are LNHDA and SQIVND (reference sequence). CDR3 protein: CASRTGNEKLFF. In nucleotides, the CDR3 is TGTGCCAGTAGAACCGGGAATGAAAAACTGTTTTTT.

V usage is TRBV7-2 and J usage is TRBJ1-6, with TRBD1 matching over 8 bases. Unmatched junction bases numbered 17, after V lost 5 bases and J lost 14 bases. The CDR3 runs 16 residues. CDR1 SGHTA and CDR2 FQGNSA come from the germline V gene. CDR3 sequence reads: CASSTRQGSELGALHF. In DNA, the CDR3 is TGTGCCAGCAGCACCCGACAGGGGTCCGAATTAGGGGCCCTCCACTTT.

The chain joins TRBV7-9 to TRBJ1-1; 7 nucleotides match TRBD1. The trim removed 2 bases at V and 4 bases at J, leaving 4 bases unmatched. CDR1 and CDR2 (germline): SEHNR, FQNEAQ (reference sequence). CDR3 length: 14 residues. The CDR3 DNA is TGTGCCAGCAGCTTACAGGGACAGACCACTGAAGCTTTCTTT. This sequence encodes CASSLQGQTTEAFF.

CDR3 nucleotide sequence: TGTGCCAGCAGCTTACAAGACGGACAGGGCTATGGCTACACCTTC. Residues: CASSLQDGQGYGYTF. The chain combines TRBV13 with TRBJ1-2, with 8 bases lining up with TRBD1. Germline V gives CDR1 PRHDT, CDR2 FYEKMQ (reference sequence). The CDR3 contains 15 residues. Unmatched junction bases numbered 6, after V lost 2 bases and J lost 4 bases.

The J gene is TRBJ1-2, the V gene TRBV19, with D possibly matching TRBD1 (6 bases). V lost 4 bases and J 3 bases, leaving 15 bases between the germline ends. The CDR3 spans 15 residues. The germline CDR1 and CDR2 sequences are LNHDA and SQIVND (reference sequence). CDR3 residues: CASSKGRGGYYGYTF. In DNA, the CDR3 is TGTGCCAGTAGTAAGGGCCGCGGGGGCTACTATGGCTACACCTTC.

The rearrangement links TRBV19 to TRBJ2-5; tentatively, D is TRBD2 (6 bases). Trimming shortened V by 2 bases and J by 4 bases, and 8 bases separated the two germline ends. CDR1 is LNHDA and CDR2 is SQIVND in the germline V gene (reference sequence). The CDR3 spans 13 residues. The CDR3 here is CASSIRGSETQYF. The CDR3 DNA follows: TGTGCCAGTAGTATACGGGGGTCAGAGACCCAGTACTTC.

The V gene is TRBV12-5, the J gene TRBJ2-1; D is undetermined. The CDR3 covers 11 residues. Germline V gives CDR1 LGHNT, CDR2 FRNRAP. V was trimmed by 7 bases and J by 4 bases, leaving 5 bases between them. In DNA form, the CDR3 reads TGTGCTAGTGACAAGTACAATGAGCAGTTCTTC. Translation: CASDKYNEQFF.

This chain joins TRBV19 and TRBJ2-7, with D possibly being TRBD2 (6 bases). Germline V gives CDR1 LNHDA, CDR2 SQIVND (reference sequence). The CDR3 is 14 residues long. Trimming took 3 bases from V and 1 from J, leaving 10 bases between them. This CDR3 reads CASSMVAVSYEQYF. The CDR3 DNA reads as TGTGCCAGTAGTATGGTAGCGGTGTCCTACGAGCAGTACTTC.

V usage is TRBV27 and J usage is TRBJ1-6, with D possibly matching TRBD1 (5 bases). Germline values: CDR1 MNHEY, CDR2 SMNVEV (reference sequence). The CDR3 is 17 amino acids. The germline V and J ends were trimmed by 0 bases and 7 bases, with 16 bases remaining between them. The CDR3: CASSLSPPGVGNSPLHF. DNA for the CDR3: TGTGCCAGCAGTTTATCCCCCCCGGGGGTGGGCAATTCACCCCTCCACTTT.

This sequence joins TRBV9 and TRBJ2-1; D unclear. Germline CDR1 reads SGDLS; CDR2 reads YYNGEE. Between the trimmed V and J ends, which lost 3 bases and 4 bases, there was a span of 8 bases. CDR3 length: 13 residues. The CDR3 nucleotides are TGTGCCAGCAGCGCATCAGGATACAATGAGCAGTTCTTC. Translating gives CASSASGYNEQFF.

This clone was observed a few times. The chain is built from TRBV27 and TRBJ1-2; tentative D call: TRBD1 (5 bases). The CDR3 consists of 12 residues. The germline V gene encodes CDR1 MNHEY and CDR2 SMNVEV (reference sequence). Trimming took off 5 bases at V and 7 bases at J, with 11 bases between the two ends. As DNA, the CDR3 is TGTGCCAGCAGTAGGAGGGGCGGTGGCTACACCTTC. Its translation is CASSRRGGGYTF.

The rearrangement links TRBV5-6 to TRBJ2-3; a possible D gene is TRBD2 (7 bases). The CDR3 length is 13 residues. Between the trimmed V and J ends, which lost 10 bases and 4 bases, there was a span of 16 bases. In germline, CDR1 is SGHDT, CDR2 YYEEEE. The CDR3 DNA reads TGTGCCGTAGGGGGGCGGGGGCCAGATACGCAGTATTTT. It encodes CAVGGRGPDTQYF.

The DNA for the CDR3 is TGTGCCAGCACCATGGGGGGGGCCCTCCACTTT. It translates to CASTMGGALHF. The J gene is TRBJ1-6, the V gene TRBV28; D perhaps matches TRBD1 (5 bases). V lost 7 bases to trimming and J lost 14 bases, with 12 bases between them. The germline gives CDR1 MDHEN, CDR2 SYDVKM. There are 11 residues in the CDR3.

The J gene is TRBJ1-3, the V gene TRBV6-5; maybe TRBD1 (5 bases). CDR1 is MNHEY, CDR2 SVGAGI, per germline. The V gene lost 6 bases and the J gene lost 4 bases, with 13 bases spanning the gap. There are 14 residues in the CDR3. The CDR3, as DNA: TGTGCCAGCAGAGCCGACAGTGCAGGAAACACCATATATTTT. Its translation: CASRADSAGNTIYF.

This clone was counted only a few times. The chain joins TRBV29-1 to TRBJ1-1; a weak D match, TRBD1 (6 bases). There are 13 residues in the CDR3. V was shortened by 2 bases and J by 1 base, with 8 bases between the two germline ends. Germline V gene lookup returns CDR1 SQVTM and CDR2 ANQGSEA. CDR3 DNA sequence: TGCAGCGTTGAAAGGGGGTGGAACACTGAAGCTTTCTTT. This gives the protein CSVERGWNTEAFF.

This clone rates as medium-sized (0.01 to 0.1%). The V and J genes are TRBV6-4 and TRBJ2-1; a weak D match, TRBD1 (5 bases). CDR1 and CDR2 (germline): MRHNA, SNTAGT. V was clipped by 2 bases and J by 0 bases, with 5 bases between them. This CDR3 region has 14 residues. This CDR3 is CASSDDSSYNEQFF. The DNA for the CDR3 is TGTGCCAGCAGTGACGACAGCTCCTACAATGAGCAGTTCTTC.

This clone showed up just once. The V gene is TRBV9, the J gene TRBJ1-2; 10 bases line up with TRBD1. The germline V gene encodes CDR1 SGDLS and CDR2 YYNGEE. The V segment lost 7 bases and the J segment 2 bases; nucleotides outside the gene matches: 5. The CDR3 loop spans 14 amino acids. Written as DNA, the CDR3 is TGTGCCAGCTTCGGGACAGGGGAGAACTATGGCTACACCTTC. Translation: CASFGTGENYGYTF.

The CDR3 nucleotides are TGTGCCAGCAGTGAAAGTGGATGGGCAGGTCCCAACTATGGCTACACCTTC. Amino acid sequence: CASSESGWAGPNYGYTF. This chain joins TRBV2 and TRBJ1-2; D remains ambiguous. The germline V gene has CDR1 SNHLY and CDR2 FYNNEI. Deletions cut 2 bases from V and 2 bases from J, with 18 bases between. The CDR3 is made up of 17 amino acids.

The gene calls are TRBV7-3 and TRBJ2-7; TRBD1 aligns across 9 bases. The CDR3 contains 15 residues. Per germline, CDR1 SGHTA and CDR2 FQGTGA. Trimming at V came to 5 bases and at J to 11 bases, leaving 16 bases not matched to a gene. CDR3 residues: CASSPLPGQGSVKYF. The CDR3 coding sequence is TGTGCCAGCAGCCCCCTTCCGGGACAGGGTAGTGTGAAGTACTTC.

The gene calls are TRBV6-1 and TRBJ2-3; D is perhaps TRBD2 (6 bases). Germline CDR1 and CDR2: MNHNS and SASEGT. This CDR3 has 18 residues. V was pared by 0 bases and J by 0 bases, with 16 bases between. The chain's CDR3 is CASSEAPVGGMSTDTQYF. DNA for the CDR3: TGTGCCAGCAGTGAAGCGCCGGTCGGGGGAATGAGCACAGATACGCAGTATTTT.

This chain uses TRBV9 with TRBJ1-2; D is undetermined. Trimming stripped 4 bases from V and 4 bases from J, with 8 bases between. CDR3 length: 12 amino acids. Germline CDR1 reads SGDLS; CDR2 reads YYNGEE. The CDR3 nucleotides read TGTGCCAGCAGCCGTTGGAGCTATGGCTACACCTTC. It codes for CASSRWSYGYTF.

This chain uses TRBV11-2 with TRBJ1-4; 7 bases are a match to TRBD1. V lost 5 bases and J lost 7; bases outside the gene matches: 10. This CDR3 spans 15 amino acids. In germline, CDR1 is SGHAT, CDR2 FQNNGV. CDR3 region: CASSSHRGYGEKLFF. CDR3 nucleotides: TGTGCCAGCAGCAGTCACAGGGGATATGGTGAAAAACTGTTTTTT.

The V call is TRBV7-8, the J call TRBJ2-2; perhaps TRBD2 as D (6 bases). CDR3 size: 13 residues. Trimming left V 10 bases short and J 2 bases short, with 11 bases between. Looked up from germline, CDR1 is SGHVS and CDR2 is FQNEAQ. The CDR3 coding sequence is TGTGCCAACGACGGGAGCAACACCGGGGAGCTGTTTTTT. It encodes CANDGSNTGELFF.

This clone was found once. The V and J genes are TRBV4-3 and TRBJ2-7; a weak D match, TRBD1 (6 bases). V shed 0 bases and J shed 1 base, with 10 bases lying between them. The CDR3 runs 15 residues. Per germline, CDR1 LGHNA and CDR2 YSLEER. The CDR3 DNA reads TGCGCCAGCAGCCAAGAGAAGACAGGTTCCTACGAGCAGTACTTC. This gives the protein CASSQEKTGSYEQYF.

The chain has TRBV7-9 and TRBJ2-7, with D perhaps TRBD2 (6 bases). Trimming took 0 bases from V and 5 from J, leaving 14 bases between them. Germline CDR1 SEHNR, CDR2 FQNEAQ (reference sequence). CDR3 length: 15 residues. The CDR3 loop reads CASSLAEGRSHEQYF. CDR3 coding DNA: TGTGCCAGCAGCTTAGCGGAGGGAAGGAGCCACGAGCAGTACTTC.

The CDR3 loop is CASSDRLAGSTDTQYF. In DNA, the CDR3 is TGTGCCAGCAGTGATCGACTAGCGGGGAGCACAGATACGCAGTATTTT. This sequence joins TRBV2 and TRBJ2-3, with TRBD2 identical over 11 bases. The ends lost 3 bases at V and 0 bases at J; junction bases unmatched: 2. The CDR3 is 16 amino acids. From germline, CDR1 is SNHLY and CDR2 FYNNEI.

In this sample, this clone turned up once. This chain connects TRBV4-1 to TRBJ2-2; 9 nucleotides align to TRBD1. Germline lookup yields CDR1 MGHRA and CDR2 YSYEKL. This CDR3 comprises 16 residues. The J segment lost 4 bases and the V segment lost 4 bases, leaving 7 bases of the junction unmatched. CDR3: CASSRGQGTATGELFF. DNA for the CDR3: TGCGCCAGCAGCCGAGGACAGGGGACGGCCACCGGGGAGCTGTTTTTT.

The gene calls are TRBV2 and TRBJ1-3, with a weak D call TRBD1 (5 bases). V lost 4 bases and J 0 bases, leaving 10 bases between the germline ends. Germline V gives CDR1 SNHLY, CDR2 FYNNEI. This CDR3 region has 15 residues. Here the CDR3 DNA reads TGTGCCAGCAGTGGCCCACAGGACTCTGGAAACACCATATATTTT. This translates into CASSGPQDSGNTIYF.

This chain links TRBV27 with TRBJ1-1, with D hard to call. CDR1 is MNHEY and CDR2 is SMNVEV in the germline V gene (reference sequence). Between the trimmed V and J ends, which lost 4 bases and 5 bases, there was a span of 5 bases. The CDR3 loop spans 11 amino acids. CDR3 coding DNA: TGTGCCAGCAGTTCCCATACTGAAGCTTTCTTT. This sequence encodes CASSSHTEAFF.

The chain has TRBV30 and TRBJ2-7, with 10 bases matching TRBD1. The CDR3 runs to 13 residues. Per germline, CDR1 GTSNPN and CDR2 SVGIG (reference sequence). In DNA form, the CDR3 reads TGTGCGGCAGACAGGGGGCAAGGCTACGAGCAGTACTTC. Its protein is CAADRGQGYEQYF.